This T cell receptor (beta chain) was recovered during a study of radiotherapy plus CTLA-4 blockade in lung cancer. In the study overall: Objective responses were observed in 18% of patients, and disease control was achieved by roughly 29%.

The CDR3 consists of 13 residues. Trimming at V came to 5 bases and at J to 7 bases, leaving 5 bases not matched to a gene. Germline V lookup: CDR1 SGDLS, CDR2 YYNGEE. Only in-frame clones appear in the TCRdb table, and some are missing; sequencing was by immunoSEQ multiplex PCR. This table holds over 80,000 clones, 83% found once. This clone has a handful of counts. The sample here was peripheral blood, taken from a patient treated with radiotherapy plus ipilimumab. The V call is TRBV9, the J call TRBJ1-3; 8 bases fit TRBD1. This TCR was recovered from a human donor with non-small cell lung cancer who had stable disease on radiotherapy plus ipilimumab. In DNA, the CDR3 is TGTGCCAGCAGAGGACAGGGAAGTAACACCATATATTTT. This codes for CASRGQGSNTIYF.